This T cell receptor beta chain was sequenced for a study of early T cells in non-severe SARS-CoV-2 infection. This clonotype was seen a few times. This CDR3 has 14 residues. The germline V gene has CDR1 KGHSH and CDR2 LQKENI. V lost 1 base and J lost 0, with 4 bases in between. MiXCR was run by TCRdb on the 5' RACE reads, yielding one entry per CDR3 protein. The sample has fewer than 55,000 distinct CDR3 sequences, around 3.6% seen once; the top ten hold around 2.9%. Material: whole blood. This rearrangement joins TRBV18 to TRBJ2-1; D is undetermined. The TCR comes from an adult who was a healthcare worker with PCR-confirmed SARS-CoV-2 infection or an uninfected control (not recorded which). The DNA of the CDR3 is TGTGCCAGCTCACCACTACTCTCCTACAATGAGCAGTTCTTC. Its protein is CASSPLLSYNEQFF.